The T cell receptor (beta chain) described here comes from a study of blood T cell repertoires in COVID-19. Whole-study context: Italy, Spain and the United States were the sources of the convalescent and acute COVID-19 samples.

Patients in Seattle were enrolled during active infection, then followed longitudinally. Source study methods: Estimates of nucleated cell counts were drawn from the amplification of reference gene primers. Data came from immunoSEQ multiplex PCR; TCRdb stores just in-frame clones and leaves some out. V and J calls and clone size are as listed in that table; D and trimming were resolved from the DNA. The sample has about 210,000 clones; approximately 84% are singletons. Per the germline V gene, CDR1 is LGHDT and CDR2 is YNNKEL (reference sequence). V shed 3 bases and J shed 0 bases, with 9 bases lying between them. CDR3 size: 15 residues. This clone was observed a single time.

The chain uses TRBV3-1 (or the pseudogene TRBV3-2) and TRBJ1-3; D unclear. This sequence originates from a woman older than 75 with COVID-19, enrolled during active disease. The sequencing input was peripheral blood. The CDR3 region has the DNA TGTGCCAGCAGCCAGCGTAGAGACTCTGGAAACACCATATATTTT. This sequence encodes CASSQRRDSGNTIYF.